These 2 T cell receptor beta chains were all obtained from the same sample, sequenced in a study of patients and donors after allogeneic stem cell transplantation. TCRdb recomputed calls from the RT-PCR reads with MiXCR, one row per CDR3 protein. The table lists roughly 940,000 distinct CDR3 sequences, under 20% of them singletons. Sequenced input: blood, either unsorted or a sorted T cell fraction (not recorded which). The receptor set was obtained from a human donor who was either an allogeneic HSCT recipient or a stem cell or donor lymphocyte infusion donor (not recorded which). It is not recorded whose cells these are; they may come from a transplant donor.

The chain recombines TRBV12-3 or TRBV12-4 with TRBJ2-7; maybe TRBD1 (6 bases). This CDR3 is built from 13 residues. With 7 bases removed from V and 3 bases from J, the gap between germline ends came to 13 bases. As DNA, the CDR3 is TGTGCCAGCATGCAGGGGTCTGTCTACGAGCAGTACTTC. It translates to CASMQGSVYEQYF.

This clonotype showed up just a few times. This sequence joins TRBV7-2 and TRBJ2-7; 10 bases align to TRBD1. This CDR3 has 17 amino acids. With 7 bases clipped from V and 1 base from J, the junction kept 13 bases outside the gene matches. Germline V gene sequence: CDR1 SGHTA, CDR2 FQGNSA. The CDR3 DNA reads TGTGCCAGCACCCTAGTGGCCGGGACAGGGGTATCCTACGAGCAGTACTTC. It codes for CASTLVAGTGVSYEQYF.